Following are 18 T cell receptor beta chains from one sample sequenced in a study of identifying expanded T cells in peripheral blood. Libraries were prepared by immunoSEQ multiplex PCR; TCRdb keeps only in-frame clonotypes and omits some of them. The table records around 120,000 clones, 75% to 90% of them present only once. Sequenced input: blood. The receptors shown here come from a person between 18 and 75 years old in good health.

The rearrangement links TRBV18 to TRBJ2-5; D possibly uses TRBD1 or TRBD2 (5 bases each). The ends were cut back, 0 bases at V and 3 bases at J, with 8 bases in the middle. This CDR3 spans 14 amino acids. The germline CDR1 and CDR2 sequences are KGHSH and LQKENI. Here the CDR3 reads CASSPPGGEETQYF. The CDR3, as DNA: TGTGCCAGCTCACCACCTGGGGGAGAAGAGACCCAGTACTTC.

J is TRBJ2-2 and V is TRBV28, with a possible D match to TRBD2 (6 bases). The CDR3 spans 14 residues. The V end was cut by 5 bases, the J end by 3 bases, with 10 bases between. Germline V gene sequence: CDR1 MDHEN, CDR2 SYDVKM. The CDR3 DNA reads as TGTGCCAGCAGTGGAACGGGAGACACCGGGGAGCTGTTTTTT. This translates into CASSGTGDTGELFF.

The chain joins TRBV10-3 to TRBJ2-5, with D perhaps matching TRBD2 (5 bases). The CDR3 spans 15 residues. The germline gives CDR1 ENHRY, CDR2 SYGVKD. The V end lost 3 bases, the J end lost 0 bases, and 11 bases lay between the germline ends. The CDR3: CAISDEGGNQETQYF. CDR3 DNA sequence: TGTGCCATCAGTGATGAGGGTGGGAACCAAGAGACCCAGTACTTC.

This clone was counted a single time. The chain joins TRBV5-8 to TRBJ2-3; 7 bases align to TRBD2. CDR3 length equals 15 residues. Germline V gene data show CDR1 as SGHTS and CDR2 as YDEGEE. J lost 3 bases, V lost 0 bases, and 4 bases had no gene match. The CDR3: CASSLGLRETDTQYF. The CDR3 DNA follows: TGTGCCAGCAGCTTGGGGTTGCGGGAGACAGATACGCAGTATTTT.

The chain has TRBV4-2 and TRBJ2-7, with 10 bases matching TRBD2. Germline trimming cut 1 base from V and 2 bases from J; bases unmatched to any gene: 5. CDR3 length: 16 amino acids. The germline gives CDR1 LGHNA, CDR2 YNFKEQ. CDR3 loop: CASSQAVSGGAYEQYF. In DNA form, the CDR3 reads TGTGCCAGCAGCCAAGCGGTAAGCGGGGGGGCCTACGAGCAGTACTTC.

The rearrangement joins TRBV19 to TRBJ2-3; 10 nucleotides agree with TRBD2. The germline V gene encodes CDR1 LNHDA and CDR2 SQIVND (reference sequence). The length of the CDR3 is 13 residues. With 8 bases clipped from V and 6 bases from J, the junction kept 5 bases outside the gene matches. The CDR3 sequence is CASGTSVGDTQYF. CDR3 nucleotides: TGTGCCAGTGGGACTAGCGTGGGGGATACGCAGTATTTT.

The rearrangement joins TRBV7-3 to TRBJ1-1; D is possibly TRBD1 (6 bases). The CDR3 covers 16 residues. CDR1 is SGHTA, CDR2 FQGTGA, per germline. V shed 4 bases and J shed 2 bases, with 17 bases lying between them. The CDR3 nucleotides are TGTGCCAGCAGCTCCCAGGGAATGGGGGGCAACACTGAAGCTTTCTTT. Its protein is CASSSQGMGGNTEAFF. The full variable domain, rest sourced from reference TRBV7-3 and TRBJ1-1, is GAGVSQTPSNKVTEKGKYVELRCDPISGHTALYWYRQSLGQGPEFLIYFQGTGAADDSGLPNDRFFAVRPEGSVSTLKIQRTERGDSAVYLCASSSQGMGGNTEAFFGQGTRLTVV.

The CDR3 DNA sequence: TGTGCCAGCAGCTGGGGGCGGGACACTGAAGCTTTCTTT. Protein: CASSWGRDTEAFF. This chain connects TRBV5-6 to TRBJ1-1; D perhaps matches TRBD1 (6 bases). The germline V and J ends were trimmed by 3 bases and 3 bases, with 9 bases remaining between them. Germline V gene data show CDR1 as SGHDT and CDR2 as YYEEEE. The CDR3 has 13 amino acids. Looking up the rest from reference TRBV5-6 and TRBJ1-1 gives the full variable domain: DAGVTQSPTHLIKTRGQQVTLRCSPKSGHDTVSWYQQALGQGPQFIFQYYEEEERQRGNFPDRFSGHQFPNYSSELNVNALLLGDSALYLCASSWGRDTEAFFGQGTRLTVV.

V and J are TRBV6-5 and TRBJ2-2; 7 bases fit TRBD1. Unmatched junction bases numbered 8, after V lost 5 bases and J lost 8 bases. This CDR3 has 14 residues. Germline-derived CDR1 and CDR2 are MNHEY and SVGAGI. The CDR3 DNA sequence: TGTGCCAGCAGTGAGACAGGGTTGAGGGGGGAGCTGTTTTTT. It is translated as CASSETGLRGELFF.

The chain uses TRBV2 and TRBJ1-2, with a tentative D call TRBD1 (6 bases). The V gene's germline CDR1 is SNHLY and CDR2 FYNNEI. This CDR3 has 17 residues. V was cut by 6 bases and J by 3 bases, with 23 bases left in between. The CDR3 DNA is TGTGCCAGCAGAGCGCTAGCCAACGGACAGTCACACTATGGCTACACCTTC. This gives the protein CASRALANGQSHYGYTF.

The chain carries TRBV14 and TRBJ2-7; no reliable D call. CDR1 and CDR2 (germline): SGHDN, FVKESK. V dropped 1 base and J dropped 11 bases, with 12 bases sitting between them. The CDR3 length is 12 residues. CDR3 loop: CASSQVRAKEYF. CDR3 coding DNA: TGTGCCAGCAGCCAAGTTAGGGCCAAGGAGTACTTC.

The chain couples TRBV6-5 to TRBJ2-7; D gene uncertain. Looked up from germline, CDR1 is MNHEY and CDR2 is SVGAGI. There are 15 residues in the CDR3. The V end lost 0 bases, the J end lost 3 bases, and 12 bases lay between the germline ends. The CDR3 sequence is CASSYSYVTDYEQYF. The CDR3 DNA follows: TGTGCCAGCAGTTACTCGTACGTGACGGACTACGAGCAGTACTTC.

The chain is built from TRBV23-1 and TRBJ1-2; 8 bases align to TRBD1. TRBV23-1 is given ORF status, its function remaining uncertain. V lost 3 bases to trimming and J lost 0 bases; unmatched junction nucleotides: 9. The CDR3 runs 17 residues. CDR3 nucleotide sequence: TGCGCCAGCAGTCATATGACAGGGGATACGGCTAACTATGGCTACACCTTC. This gives the protein CASSHMTGDTANYGYTF.

This clone is a singleton in its sample. The V call is TRBV19, the J call TRBJ2-1; 13 bases align to TRBD2. The germline V gene encodes CDR1 LNHDA and CDR2 SQIVND (reference sequence). CDR3 length: 18 residues. V lost 3 bases and J lost 2; bases outside the gene matches: 7. The CDR3: CASSISRTSGSTYNEQFF. The CDR3 nucleotides are TGTGCCAGTAGTATTAGTAGGACTAGCGGGAGCACCTACAATGAGCAGTTCTTC.

This rearrangement joins TRBV27 to TRBJ2-6; D gene ambiguous. The CDR3 is made up of 14 amino acids. The V gene's germline CDR1 is MNHEY and CDR2 SMNVEV (reference sequence). V lost 7 bases, J lost 3 bases, and 10 bases lay in between. For the CDR3, the DNA is TGTGCCAGCAAGATGACAAGTGGGGCCAACGTCCTGACTTTC. It codes for CASKMTSGANVLTF.

This clone has just a few counts. This chain's CDR3 is CASSLPGLYGYTF. CDR3 nucleotides: TGCGCCAGCAGCTTGCCGGGCCTCTATGGCTACACCTTC. The chain is built from TRBV5-1 and TRBJ1-2; D is undetermined. Trimming took off 1 base at V and 4 bases at J, with 8 bases between the two ends. The CDR3 is 13 residues long. The V gene's germline CDR1 is SGHRS and CDR2 YFSETQ.

The chain employs TRBV28 and TRBJ1-3, with D perhaps matching TRBD1 (6 bases). Germline V gene data show CDR1 as MDHEN and CDR2 as SYDVKM. The CDR3 loop spans 14 amino acids. Trimming removed 4 bases at V and 4 bases at J, with 11 bases between. The CDR3 reads CASSSFQGGNTIYF. The DNA of the CDR3 is TGTGCCAGCAGTTCCTTTCAGGGGGGAAACACCATATATTTT.

V usage is TRBV29-1 and J usage is TRBJ1-4, with D unresolved. Germline CDR1 reads SQVTM; CDR2 reads ANQGSEA. The CDR3 is made up of 13 amino acids. V was clipped by 5 bases and J by 0 bases, with 7 bases between them. Written as DNA, the CDR3 is TGCAGCGTTATGGGTGCAACTAATGAAAAACTGTTTTTT. It specifies CSVMGATNEKLFF.